These 21 T cell receptor beta chains were sequenced from one sample in a study of glioma-infiltrating T cells after dendritic cell vaccination. TCRdb keeps only in-frame clones here, not all; method: immunoSEQ multiplex PCR. The repertoire includes more than 95,000 clones, roughly four fifths of them detected once, and about 12% sits in the top ten. Source: blood, taken before dendritic cell vaccination. The receptors derive from a human donor with glioblastoma.

V gene TRBV5-1 combines with J gene TRBJ2-7; 8 positions match TRBD1. Germline V gives CDR1 SGHRS, CDR2 YFSETQ. Losses at the gene ends were 4 bases for V and 5 bases for J; bases not matched to a gene: 8. CDR3 length equals 14 residues. CDR3 in DNA: TGCGCCAGCAGCCCACCGACAGGGGCCCACGAGCAGTACTTC. The encoded protein is CASSPPTGAHEQYF.

The chain joins TRBV7-2 to TRBJ1-2; D unclear. The germline V and J ends were trimmed by 5 bases and 0 bases, with 22 bases remaining between them. Germline V gene data show CDR1 as SGHTA and CDR2 as FQGNSA. The length of the CDR3 is 18 residues. The CDR3 coding sequence is TGTGCCAGCAGCCGAAACTCGGGGAGGCTACAAACTAACTATGGCTACACCTTC. The encoded protein is CASSRNSGRLQTNYGYTF.

The table lists this clone with a count of one. The V call is TRBV19, the J call TRBJ1-1, with D possibly TRBD1 on 6 matching bases. CDR3 length equals 15 residues. The ends were cut back, 0 bases at V and 1 base at J, with 9 bases in the middle. Germline V gives CDR1 LNHDA, CDR2 SQIVND (reference sequence). This CDR3 reads CASSIDAGENTEAFF. The CDR3 region has the DNA TGTGCCAGTAGTATAGATGCAGGGGAGAACACTGAAGCTTTCTTT.

The chain joins TRBV2 to TRBJ2-7; D is possibly TRBD1 (5 bases). The CDR3 extends over 13 amino acids. Germline values: CDR1 SNHLY, CDR2 FYNNEI. V lost 2 bases and J 2 bases, leaving 7 bases between the germline ends. CDR3 nucleotides: TGTGCCAGCAGTGAACCCAGGGCCTACGAGCAGTACTTC. Translating it yields CASSEPRAYEQYF.

This chain connects TRBV28 to TRBJ2-1; 8 bases fit TRBD1. The V and J ends lost 6 bases and 0 bases, in that order; junction bases with no gene match: 4. Germline CDR1 reads MDHEN; CDR2 reads SYDVKM. The CDR3 runs 15 residues. This CDR3 reads CASRQDRASYNEQFF. CDR3 sequence (DNA): TGTGCCAGCAGACAGGACAGGGCCTCCTACAATGAGCAGTTCTTC.

The chain employs TRBV27 and TRBJ1-1; 9 positions match TRBD1. V dropped 7 bases and J dropped 0; count of bases not matched to a gene: 12. Germline V CDR1 and CDR2: MNHEY, SMNVEV (reference sequence). The CDR3 is made up of 17 amino acids. The CDR3 here is CASIRTGAYRMNTEAFF. In DNA form, the CDR3 reads TGTGCCAGCATCAGGACAGGGGCCTACCGGATGAACACTGAAGCTTTCTTT.

The V call is TRBV7-9, the J call TRBJ2-7; unclear D gene. Germline V gene lookup returns CDR1 SEHNR and CDR2 FQNEAQ (reference sequence). V lost 2 bases, J lost 0 bases, and 11 bases lay in between. This CDR3 region has 15 residues. CDR3 in amino acids: CASSLRVGSSYEQYF. Written as DNA, the CDR3 is TGTGCCAGCAGCTTACGGGTCGGAAGCTCCTACGAGCAGTACTTC.

This clone has only a few counts. J is TRBJ2-5 and V is TRBV9; 7 bases align to TRBD2. J lost 5 bases, V lost 0 bases, and 16 bases had no gene match. There are 18 residues in the CDR3. Germline V gene data show CDR1 as SGDLS and CDR2 as YYNGEE. For the CDR3, the DNA is TGTGCCAGCAGCGTAGACCCACCAGGACTAGGGATGGCGGAGACCCAGTACTTC. Protein: CASSVDPPGLGMAETQYF.

V is TRBV5-1 and J is TRBJ2-2; TRBD2 is a possible D gene (6 bases). V shed 4 bases and J shed 10 bases, with 14 bases lying between them. Germline CDR1 is SGHRS and CDR2 is YFSETQ. The CDR3 loop spans 13 amino acids. CDR3 protein: CASSTWGEEELFF. For the CDR3, the DNA is TGCGCCAGCAGCACATGGGGGGAGGAGGAGCTGTTTTTT.

V gene TRBV4-1 combines with J gene TRBJ1-6; the D is unclear. The ends were cut back, 3 bases at V and 2 bases at J, with 8 bases in the middle. The CDR3 has 15 amino acids. CDR1 and CDR2 (germline): MGHRA, YSYEKL. The CDR3 here is CASSQSGAYNSPLHF. The CDR3 bases are TGCGCCAGCAGCCAGTCCGGGGCCTATAATTCACCCCTCCACTTT.

The chain recombines TRBV6-5 with TRBJ1-1; 9 nucleotides line up with TRBD1. V dropped 7 bases and J dropped 4; count of bases not matched to a gene: 7. This CDR3 has 14 amino acids. CDR1 and CDR2 from the germline V gene are MNHEY and SVGAGI. The CDR3 region has the DNA TGTGCCAGCAATCTTGACAGGGGGGGCACTGAAGCTTTCTTT. It yields the protein CASNLDRGGTEAFF.

The V and J genes are TRBV7-9 and TRBJ2-7; TRBD1 matches 9 bases. Germline V gene data show CDR1 as SEHNR and CDR2 as FQNEAQ (reference sequence). V lost 1 base, J lost 5 bases, and 0 bases stayed unmatched. The CDR3 covers 13 residues. CDR3 sequence: CASSLGTGDEQYF. DNA for the CDR3: TGTGCCAGCAGCTTAGGGACAGGGGACGAGCAGTACTTC.

The genes are TRBV19 and TRBJ1-6; D remains unclear. Deletions cut 3 bases from V and 10 bases from J, with 16 bases between. Germline V gene data show CDR1 as LNHDA and CDR2 as SQIVND (reference sequence). The CDR3 is made up of 15 amino acids. CDR3 region: CASSIRWVRGSPLHF. The CDR3 region has the DNA TGTGCCAGTAGTATTCGGTGGGTAAGAGGATCACCCCTCCACTTT.

The chain is built from TRBV7-8 and TRBJ1-1; 8 nucleotides agree with TRBD1. This CDR3 spans 17 amino acids. Germline V gives CDR1 SGHVS, CDR2 FQNEAQ. Germline trimming cut 5 bases from V and 0 bases from J; bases unmatched to any gene: 11. Written as DNA, the CDR3 is TGTGCCAGCAGCCCTAGGGTGGCAGGGGGCCTGAACACTGAAGCTTTCTTT. Its translation is CASSPRVAGGLNTEAFF.

In nucleotides, the CDR3 is TGCGCCAGCAGTCGCAACCCGGGACAAGTATTATACGAGCAGTACTTC. Residues: CASSRNPGQVLYEQYF. This sequence joins TRBV23-1 and TRBJ2-7; TRBD1 might be the D (6 bases). TRBV23-1 falls under the ORF class, with uncertain function. This CDR3 has 16 residues. The germline V and J ends were trimmed by 4 bases and 4 bases, with 20 bases remaining between them.

Here the CDR3 DNA reads TGTGCCTGGAGCGAGAAGGCAGGCGGGGCAACTAATGAAAAACTGTTTTTT. This translates into CAWSEKAGGATNEKLFF. This chain connects TRBV30 to TRBJ1-4, with D unresolved. Germline values: CDR1 GTSNPN, CDR2 SVGIG (reference sequence). V lost 3 bases to trimming and J lost 0 bases, with 17 bases between them. The CDR3 sequence is 17 residues long.

The gene calls are TRBV7-9 and TRBJ1-1, with 11 bases identical to TRBD1. Germline CDR1 SEHNR, CDR2 FQNEAQ (reference sequence). This CDR3 is built from 15 residues. V lost 1 base and J lost 3; bases outside the gene matches: 1. Here the CDR3 reads CASSLGTGGHTEAFF. DNA for the CDR3: TGTGCCAGCAGCTTAGGGACAGGGGGCCACACTGAAGCTTTCTTT.

This chain joins TRBV18 and TRBJ1-5, with 8 bases aligning to TRBD1. Germline V gene sequence: CDR1 KGHSH, CDR2 LQKENI. V lost 6 bases to trimming and J lost 3 bases; unmatched junction nucleotides: 7. CDR3 size: 15 residues. Here the CDR3 reads CASSPETGDNQPQHF. The CDR3 bases are TGTGCCAGCTCCCCAGAGACAGGGGACAATCAGCCCCAGCATTTT.

V usage is TRBV5-1 and J usage is TRBJ1-3; maybe TRBD1 (5 bases). Trimming stripped 2 bases from V and 1 base from J, with 7 bases between. Germline values: CDR1 SGHRS, CDR2 YFSETQ. The CDR3 loop spans 14 amino acids. The CDR3 nucleotides are TGCGCCAGCAGCTTAGGGGCTTCTGGAAACACCATATATTTT. This sequence encodes CASSLGASGNTIYF.

The V gene is TRBV4-1, the J gene TRBJ1-2, with TRBD1 matching 7 bases. The V segment lost 4 bases and the J segment 3 bases; nucleotides outside the gene matches: 5. CDR1 and CDR2 from the germline V gene are MGHRA and YSYEKL. This CDR3 contains 14 residues. The CDR3 DNA sequence: TGCGCCAGCAGCCCATCGACAGGGTACTATGGCTACACCTTC. Protein product: CASSPSTGYYGYTF.

In the case of this clone: At one of its ends the junction is not consistent with the germline gene, which may arise from a read error. Additional DNA sequences in this sample encode the identical CDR3. V is TRBV15 and J is TRBJ2-7, with 7 bases lining up with TRBD1. The V gene's germline CDR1 is LNHNV and CDR2 YYDKDF (reference sequence). CDR3 size: 16 residues. The CDR3 DNA reads TGTGCCACCAGCAGAGCCGGACAGGAGGTTCCCTACGAGCAGTATTTC. Translating it yields CATSRAGQEVPYEQYF.